Listed here are 14 T cell receptor beta chains from one sample, sequenced in a study of blood T cell repertoires in COVID-19. Only in-frame clones appear in the TCRdb table, and some are missing; sequencing was by immunoSEQ multiplex PCR. The table records 200,000 to 250,000 clones, 86% of them present only once. The sequenced sample consisted of peripheral blood. The receptor source for this set is a woman aged 45-65 years with acute or convalescent COVID-19.

The rearrangement links TRBV5-4 to TRBJ2-3, with TRBD2 as a possible D gene (5 bases). Germline V lookup: CDR1 SGHNT, CDR2 YYREEE (reference sequence). V shed 5 bases and J shed 0 bases, with 16 bases lying between them. The CDR3 spans 16 residues. The CDR3 reads CASSTAGITSTDTQYF. The CDR3 bases are TGTGCCAGCAGTACCGCCGGGATCACTAGCACAGATACGCAGTATTTT. Together with reference TRBV5-4 and TRBJ2-3, the CDR3 gives the full variable domain: ETGVTQSPTHLIKTRGQQVTLRCSSQSGHNTVSWYQQALGQGPQFIFQYYREEENGRGNFPPRFSGLQFPNYSSELNVNALELDDSALYLCASSTAGITSTDTQYFGPGTRLTVL.

The chain links TRBV14 to TRBJ2-3, with TRBD2 matching over 7 bases. V shed 3 bases, J shed 0 bases, and the junction held 9 bases outside the gene matches. The CDR3 is made up of 17 amino acids. CDR1 and CDR2 (germline): SGHDN, FVKESK. This CDR3 is CASSQRFGRESTDTQYF. The CDR3 DNA is TGTGCCAGCAGCCAGCGTTTTGGGCGGGAGAGCACAGATACGCAGTATTTT.

DNA of the CDR3: TGCGCCAGCAGCTTGACTCCACCGAACACTGAAGCTTTCTTT. It encodes CASSLTPPNTEAFF. This chain connects TRBV5-1 to TRBJ1-1; D is uncertain. Germline lookup yields CDR1 SGHRS and CDR2 YFSETQ. The V gene lost 1 base and the J gene lost 1 base, with 8 bases spanning the gap. The CDR3 length is 14 residues.

The chain joins TRBV2 to TRBJ1-1; TRBD1 matches at 10 bases. J gave up 4 bases and V 6 bases, and 5 bases lay outside the gene matches. This CDR3 has 14 residues. CDR1 and CDR2 (germline): SNHLY, FYNNEI. The CDR3: CASRPDRGPTEAFF. DNA for the CDR3: TGTGCCAGCAGGCCCGACAGGGGGCCCACTGAAGCTTTCTTT.

With regard to this clone: The same CDR3 can be traced to other DNA sequences in this sample. V usage is TRBV7-2 and J usage is TRBJ2-7; tentative D call: TRBD1 (6 bases). V lost 3 bases to trimming and J lost 1 base, with 7 bases between them. The CDR3 runs to 13 residues. Germline V gives CDR1 SGHTA, CDR2 FQGNSA. CDR3 DNA: TGTGCCAGCAGCTTTGACAGGTCCTACGAGCAGTACTTC. Translated: CASSFDRSYEQYF. Supplemented by reference TRBV7-2 and TRBJ2-7, the full variable domain reads GAGVSQSPSNKVTEKGKDVELRCDPISGHTALYWYRQSLGQGLEFLIYFQGNSAPDKSGLPSDRFSAERTGGSVSTLTIQRTQQEDSAVYLCASSFDRSYEQYFGPGTRLTVT.

This clone was recorded once. The DNA of the CDR3 is TGTGCCAGTAAGTATGAGTTCAACAGGGGCCACGAGCAGTACTTC. Amino acid sequence: CASKYEFNRGHEQYF. The gene calls are TRBV19 and TRBJ2-7, with 7 bases lining up with TRBD1. The germline gives CDR1 LNHDA, CDR2 SQIVND (reference sequence). V shed 7 bases, J shed 5 bases, and the junction held 14 bases outside the gene matches. The CDR3 consists of 15 residues. Full variable domain (rest looked up from reference TRBV19 and TRBJ2-7): DGGITQSPKYLFRKEGQNVTLSCEQNLNHDAMYWYRQDPGQGLRLIYYSQIVNDFQKGDIAEGYSVSREKKESFPLTVTSAQKNPTAFYLCASKYEFNRGHEQYFGPGTRLTVT.

This sequence joins TRBV30 and TRBJ1-2; D ambiguous. Germline CDR1 reads GTSNPN; CDR2 reads SVGIG (reference sequence). This CDR3 has 13 residues. V shed 2 bases and J shed 7 bases, with 14 bases lying between them. The CDR3 sequence is CAWSRAGGGGYTF. The CDR3 DNA follows: TGTGCCTGGAGTCGGGCGGGAGGAGGTGGCTACACCTTC.

This chain links TRBV3-1 (or the pseudogene TRBV3-2) with TRBJ2-3; D might be TRBD2 (6 bases). The germline V and J ends were trimmed by 4 bases and 1 base, with 12 bases remaining between them. The CDR3 totals 15 residues. CDR1 and CDR2 from the germline V gene are LGHDT and YNNKEL (reference sequence). The CDR3 bases are TGTGCCAGCAGCCCGCGGGGCAGGCGCACAGATACGCAGTATTTT. Its protein is CASSPRGRRTDTQYF.

This rearrangement joins TRBV6-4 to TRBJ1-5; 8 positions match TRBD1. With 8 bases clipped from V and 6 bases from J, the junction kept 6 bases outside the gene matches. The CDR3 runs to 13 residues. Germline CDR1 MRHNA, CDR2 SNTAGT. The CDR3 region has the DNA TGTGCCAGCTCCCATGGGACAGGTCAGCCCCAGCATTTT. This gives the protein CASSHGTGQPQHF.

The chain employs TRBV3-1 (or the pseudogene TRBV3-2) and TRBJ1-1; no clear D. V lost 1 base to trimming and J lost 8 bases, with 11 bases between them. The CDR3 is 13 amino acids. Per the germline V gene, CDR1 is LGHDT and CDR2 is YNNKEL (reference sequence). The CDR3 DNA follows: TGTGCCAGCAGCCAAGCCGGACGGAGGGAAGCTTTCTTT. Translating it yields CASSQAGRREAFF.

The sample holds a few counts of this clone. The chain carries TRBV21-1 and TRBJ1-3; TRBD1 reflects the table's D call only, with no check against the DNA. TRBV21-1 represents a pseudogene. The CDR3 runs to 11 residues. CDR3 coding DNA: TGTGCTACAGGGGGTAGAAACACCATATATTTT. This encodes CATGGRNTIYF.

This clone was picked up one time. The chain links TRBV7-2 to TRBJ2-2, with TRBD2 matching over 13 bases. The germline V gene encodes CDR1 SGHTA and CDR2 FQGNSA. This CDR3 has 15 amino acids. With 4 bases clipped from V and 6 bases from J, the junction kept 2 bases outside the gene matches. The CDR3 DNA sequence: TGTGCCAGCAGCTGGACTAGCGGGAGAGCCGGGGAGCTGTTTTTT. Protein: CASSWTSGRAGELFF.

This clone has just a few counts. This chain links TRBV6-5 with TRBJ2-7; 9 bases map to TRBD1. The CDR3 spans 15 residues. The ends lost 6 bases at V and 3 bases at J; junction bases unmatched: 9. CDR1 MNHEY and CDR2 SVGAGI come from the germline V gene. CDR3 loop: CASRISGTGRYEQYF. The CDR3 DNA follows: TGTGCCAGCAGGATTTCCGGGACAGGGCGCTACGAGCAGTACTTC.

V and J are TRBV5-1 and TRBJ2-1; no definite D call. V was cut by 4 bases and J by 5 bases, with 10 bases left in between. The length of the CDR3 is 13 residues. CDR1 is SGHRS, CDR2 YFSETQ, per germline. The CDR3 sequence is CASSQSQNNEQFF. The DNA of the CDR3 is TGCGCCAGCAGCCAATCCCAGAACAATGAGCAGTTCTTC.